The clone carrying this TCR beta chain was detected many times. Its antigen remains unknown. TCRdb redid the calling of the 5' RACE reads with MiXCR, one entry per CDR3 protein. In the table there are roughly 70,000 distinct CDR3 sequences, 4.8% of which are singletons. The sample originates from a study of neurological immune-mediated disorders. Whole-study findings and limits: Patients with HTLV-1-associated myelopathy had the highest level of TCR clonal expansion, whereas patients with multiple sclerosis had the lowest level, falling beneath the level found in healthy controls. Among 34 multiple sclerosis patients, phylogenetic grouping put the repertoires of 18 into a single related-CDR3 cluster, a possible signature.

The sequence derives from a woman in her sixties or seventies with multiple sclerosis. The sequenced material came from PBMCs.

As DNA, the CDR3 is TGCGCCAGCAGCCGACTAGCGGTCACAGATACGCAGTATTTT. Protein sequence: CASSRLAVTDTQYF. This chain uses TRBV5-1 with TRBJ2-3, with 9 bases lining up with TRBD2. Germline CDR1 SGHRS, CDR2 YFSETQ. The V segment lost 4 bases and the J segment 2 bases; nucleotides outside the gene matches: 2. The CDR3 is 14 residues long.